This is a list of T cell receptor beta chains from one sample in a study of blood T cell repertoires in COVID-19. The table came from immunoSEQ multiplex PCR; TCRdb's copy has only in-frame clones and leaves some out. The data hold tens of thousands of clones, with 91% observed a single time. Sequencing was performed on peripheral blood. Receptors were obtained from a middle-aged man with COVID-19, enrolled during active disease. Both conserved end residues are part of each CDR3. A D gene is named only where the DNA matches it firmly. Expanded clones get a size class; other rows say once, few or many, or leave the size out.

TRBJ1-1 | TRBD1 | NA | TRBV19 | TGTGCCAGTAGTACGGGACAGCCAGAAGCTTTCTTT | CASSTGQPEAFF
TRBJ1-2 | TRBD1 | NA | TRBV15 | TGTGCCACCAGCAGAAGGACAGGGGATAAGGGCTACACCTTC | CATSRRTGDKGYTF
TRBJ1-2 | NA | once | TRBV10-3 | TGTGCCATTTCCGCAGGGGCCACACCAGAGGGCTACACCTTC | CAISAGATPEGYTF
TRBJ1-2 | NA | NA | TRBV6-1 | TGTGCCAGCAGTGAGCCGAGCGGGAGTGGCTACACCTTC | CASSEPSGSGYTF
TRBJ2-3 | TRBD2 | NA | TRBV5-1 | TGCGCCAGCAGCAACGGCGGGACTAGCGGGGGGGCAGGAGATACGCAGTATTTT | CASSNGGTSGGAGDTQYF
TRBJ1-2 | NA | NA | TRBV12-3/TRBV12-4 | TGTGCCAGCAGTTACGGGGCTAACTATGGCTACACCTTC | CASSYGANYGYTF
TRBJ2-7 | NA | NA | TRBV5-1 | TGCGCCAGCAGCTTGGTGGAGAAGAGCTCCTACGAGCAGTACTTC | CASSLVEKSSYEQYF
TRBJ1-2 | NA | NA | TRBV6-1 | TGTGCCAGCAGTGATTGGACAGAACTCTATGGCTACACCTTC | CASSDWTELYGYTF
TRBJ2-1 | TRBD1 | NA | TRBV23-1 | TGCGCCATCCGGGACAGGGGTTTCGATGAGCAGTTCTTC | CAIRDRGFDEQFF
TRBJ1-6 | TRBD1 | NA | TRBV2 | TGTGCCAGCAGTCCACAGGGGGCTAGGGGGTCACCCCTCCACTTT | CASSPQGARGSPLHF
TRBJ2-3 | TRBD1 | NA | TRBV2 | TGTGCCAGCAGTCCCCGGGACAGGGGGAAAGATACGCAGTATTTT | CASSPRDRGKDTQYF
TRBJ2-7 | TRBD1 | once | TRBV27 | TGTGCCAGCACCGGACAGGGGTCGAACGAGCAGTACTTC | CASTGQGSNEQYF
TRBJ1-2 | TRBD1 | NA | TRBV28 | TGTGCCAGCAGTGTACAGGGGAACTATGGCTACACCTTC | CASSVQGNYGYTF
TRBJ2-4 | NA | once | TRBV10-3 | TGTGCCATCAGTTTCGGGAACATTCAGTACTTC | CAISFGNIQYF
TRBJ2-1 | TRBD1 | NA | TRBV6-5 | TGTGCCAGCAGGGGGAGACAGGGCTCCTACAATGAGCAGTTCTTC | CASRGRQGSYNEQFF
TRBJ2-7 | NA | NA | TRBV5-5 | TGTGCCAGCAGCTTAAGGGGTGACGAGCAGTACTTC | CASSLRGDEQYF
TRBJ1-6 | NA | NA | TRBV7-2 | TGTGCCACACCGAGCTCCTATAATTCACCCCTCCACTTT | CATPSSYNSPLHF
TRBJ1-1 | NA | NA | TRBV7-6 | TGTGCCAGCAGCTTAGCCCTCCAGGACAGCTCTGAAGCTTTCTTT | CASSLALQDSSEAFF
TRBJ2-2 | TRBD1 | NA | TRBV24-1 | TGTGCCACCGGGACAGAAAACACCGGGGAGCTGTTTTTT | CATGTENTGELFF
TRBJ1-1 | NA | NA | TRBV6-5 | TGTGCCAGCACCCCAGATAGGACAGACTCAGCTTTCTTT | CASTPDRTDSAFF
TRBJ2-3 | TRBD2 | NA | TRBV5-8 | TGTGCCAGCAGCCCCATAGCGGGGGGGCGAACAGATACGCAGTATTTT | CASSPIAGGRTDTQYF
TRBJ2-7 | TRBD1 | NA | TRBV5-1 | TGCGCCAGCGCATGGACAGGGGCCTACGAGCAGTACTTC | CASAWTGAYEQYF
TRBJ2-2 | TRBD1 | NA | TRBV6-5 | TGTGCCAGCGGACAGGAGAACAGGGAGCTGTTTTTT | CASGQENRELFF
TRBJ1-5 | NA | NA | TRBV30 | TGTGCCTGGAGCCGGGGGGATCGTCAGCCCCAGCATTTT | CAWSRGDRQPQHF
TRBJ2-3 | TRBD2 | NA | TRBV2 | TGTGCCAGCATGTTGACTAGCGGGACAGATACGCAGTATTTT | CASMLTSGTDTQYF
TRBJ2-7 | TRBD2 | NA | TRBV4-2 | TGTGCCAGCAGCCCGGGACTAGCTGAACCCTACGAGCAGTACTTC | CASSPGLAEPYEQYF
TRBJ2-6 | TRBD1 | NA | TRBV9 | TGTGCCAGCAGCGTATCACCGGGACAGGACTTCTCTGGGGCCAACGTCCTGACTTTC | CASSVSPGQDFSGANVLTF
TRBJ2-2 | NA | NA | TRBV7-2 | TGTGCCAGCAGCTTAGCCCATGGCGGGACCGGGGAGCTGTTTTTT | CASSLAHGGTGELFF
TRBJ2-2 | TRBD1 | NA | TRBV19 | TGTGCCAGTGAGGGGGCTATGAACACCGGGGAGCTGTTTTTT | CASEGAMNTGELFF
TRBJ2-2 | TRBD1 | NA | TRBV5-1 | TGCGCCAGCCGTACCGGGACAGGGGACACCGGGGAGCTGTTTTTT | CASRTGTGDTGELFF
TRBJ1-1 | NA | NA | TRBV10-2 | TGCGCCAGCAGTGATTCCCGGAACACTGAAGCTTTCTTT | CASSDSRNTEAFF
TRBJ1-1 | TRBD1 | NA | TRBV11-2 | TGTGCCAGCAGCTCGGGGGGGACAGGGAGGAACACTGAAGCTTTCTTT | CASSSGGTGRNTEAFF
TRBJ2-1 | NA | NA | TRBV10-1 | TGCGCCAGCAGTGAGTATACCGGGAATGAGCAGTTCTTC | CASSEYTGNEQFF
TRBJ2-3 | NA | NA | TRBV24-1 | TGTGCCACCAGTCCAGGGACAGATACGCAGTATTTT | CATSPGTDTQYF
TRBJ1-5 | NA | NA | TRBV12-3/TRBV12-4 | TGTGCCAGCAGTTTGTGGGAGCAGCCCCAGCATTTT | CASSLWEQPQHF
TRBJ1-1 | NA | NA | TRBV5-1 | TGCGCCAGCAGCTTCGGACAGAGGACTGAAGCTTTCTTT | CASSFGQRTEAFF
TRBJ1-6 | NA | once | TRBV6-5 | TGTGCCAGCAGTCAGACCGGTACAGGGAACTCACCCCTCCACTTT | CASSQTGTGNSPLHF
TRBJ2-7 | NA | NA | TRBV5-4 | TGTGCCAGCAGGTCCCCCGAGGGGGGGAGCGAGCAGTACTTC | CASRSPEGGSEQYF
TRBJ1-5 | NA | few | TRBV19 | TGTGCCAGTAGTCCGGGACTAAGACAGCCCCAGCATTTT | CASSPGLRQPQHF
TRBJ2-1 | TRBD1 | NA | TRBV19 | TGTGCCAGTAGTATTAACCTGCAGGGGGCCAATGAGCAGTTCTTC | CASSINLQGANEQFF
TRBJ1-5 | NA | NA | TRBV6-1 | TGTGCCAGCAGTGAAGTAAGGGGTGACAATCAGCCCCAGCATTTT | CASSEVRGDNQPQHF
TRBJ2-5 | NA | NA | TRBV5-1 | TGCGCCAGCAGCTTACCGCAGGGACAAGAGACCCAGTACTTC | CASSLPQGQETQYF
TRBJ1-1 | NA | NA | TRBV11-1 | TGTGCCAGCAGAGCCGCGGGGGTGGCGAACACTGAAGCTTTCTTT | CASRAAGVANTEAFF
TRBJ2-6 | TRBD1 | NA | TRBV5-1 | TGCGCCAGCAGCTTAACAGGGGGTAGCGCTGGGGCCAACGTCCTGACTTTC | CASSLTGGSAGANVLTF
TRBJ1-1 | NA | NA | TRBV6-5 | TGTGCCAGCAGTTACGGGCAGCTGGCTGAAGCTTTCTTT | CASSYGQLAEAFF
TRBJ2-3 | NA | NA | TRBV10-3 | TGTGCCGCGTCGATTCCGCCTAGCACAGATACGCAGTATTTT | CAASIPPSTDTQYF
TRBJ1-1 | TRBD1 | NA | TRBV4-2 | TGTGCCAGCAGCCAAGGTGGACAGGGGGGCCTCTTGGAAGCTTTCTTT | CASSQGGQGGLLEAFF
TRBJ2-3 | TRBD2 | NA | TRBV19 | TGTGCCAGTGGGCGGGGGGGCCAAGGCACAGATACGCAGTATTTT | CASGRGGQGTDTQYF
TRBJ1-6 | TRBD1 | NA | TRBV5-1 | TGCGCCAGCAGTCCACATGACAGGGATGATTCACCCCTCCACTTT | CASSPHDRDDSPLHF
TRBJ1-2 | NA | NA | TRBV3-1/TRBV3-2 | TGTGCCAGCAGCCAAGATGGGCGCGGGGGCGGCTATGGCTACACCTTC | CASSQDGRGGGYGYTF
TRBJ2-3 | NA | NA | TRBV11-1 | TGTGCCAGCGGGTACGGGGGCACAGATACGCAGTATTTT | CASGYGGTDTQYF